Listed below are T cell receptor beta chains from one sample, sequenced in a study of cytomegalovirus exposure and HLA in healthy donors. Sequenced by immunoSEQ multiplex PCR; TCRdb stores in-frame clones only, minus some. The data contain roughly 330,000 clones, 87% of them singletons. The specimen sequenced was PBMCs. Receptor source: a woman in her twenties or thirties in good health and CMV-seropositive. Both conserved end residues are part of each CDR3. A D gene is named only where the DNA matches it firmly. Not all rows give a size; the values are once, few, many and, for expanded clones, a class.

clone_size	d_call	v_call	j_call	cdr3_aa	cdr3_nt
once	TRBD1	TRBV27	TRBJ1-4	CASSLFPGQGARAEKLFF	TGTGCCAGCAGTTTATTCCCGGGACAGGGGGCGAGAGCTGAAAAACTGTTTTTT
-	TRBD2	TRBV30	TRBJ2-7	CAWSVIAGAYEQYF	TGTGCCTGGAGTGTAATAGCGGGAGCCTACGAGCAGTACTTC
-	TRBD2	TRBV2	TRBJ2-1	CATRTSGDHYNEQFF	TGTGCCACCAGGACTAGCGGGGACCACTACAATGAGCAGTTCTTC
-	TRBD2	TRBV15	TRBJ2-1	CATSRERGGSHNEQFF	TGTGCCACCAGCAGAGAACGGGGGGGCTCCCACAATGAGCAGTTCTTC
-	-	TRBV7-8	TRBJ1-1	CASRSTANTEAFF	TGTGCCAGCAGATCTACAGCGAACACTGAAGCTTTCTTT
-	TRBD1	TRBV10-3	TRBJ2-7	CAISDGTGRFDEQYF	TGTGCCATCAGTGATGGGACAGGGCGGTTCGACGAGCAGTACTTC
-	-	TRBV29-1	TRBJ2-3	CSVEASSVSQYF	TGCAGCGTTGAGGCCTCGTCCGTTTCGCAGTATTTT
many	TRBD1	TRBV7-8	TRBJ2-2	CASSWTGNTGELFF	TGTGCCAGCAGCTGGACAGGGAACACCGGGGAGCTGTTTTTT
-	TRBD1	TRBV28	TRBJ2-5	CASSYQGEGETQYF	TGTGCCAGCAGTTACCAGGGGGAAGGAGAGACCCAGTACTTC
once	TRBD1	TRBV15	TRBJ2-7	CATSRPGQGNYEQYF	TGTGCCACCAGCAGGCCGGGACAGGGGAATTACGAGCAGTACTTC
-	TRBD2	TRBV6-9	TRBJ2-2	CASSGHTPGLAEGELFF	TGTGCCAGCAGTGGTCACACCCCGGGACTAGCGGAAGGGGAGCTGTTTTTT
-	TRBD1	TRBV13	TRBJ2-1	CASSPAGTGGYNEQFF	TGTGCCAGCAGCCCCGCCGGGACAGGCGGCTACAATGAGCAGTTCTTC
-	-	TRBV27	TRBJ2-2	CASSQLTNTGELFF	TGTGCCAGCAGTCAGCTAACGAACACCGGGGAGCTGTTTTTT
-	-	TRBV27	TRBJ1-5	CASSLSGFRENSNQPQHF	TGTGCCAGCAGTTTATCTGGGTTCCGGGAGAATAGCAATCAGCCCCAGCATTTT
-	-	TRBV30	TRBJ1-3	CAWSVSGGNTIYF	TGTGCCTGGAGTGTAAGTGGTGGAAACACCATATATTTT
-	-	TRBV11-2	TRBJ1-2	CASSLDSGGYTF	TGTGCCAGCAGCTTAGATTCAGGGGGCTACACCTTC
-	TRBD1	TRBV28	TRBJ1-2	CASNRGVSYGYTF	TGTGCCAGCAACAGGGGCGTGAGTTATGGCTACACCTTC
-	-	TRBV19	TRBJ2-7	CASSPPAGTYYEQYF	TGTGCCAGTAGCCCCCCCGCAGGGACATACTACGAGCAGTACTTC
-	TRBD1	TRBV7-6	TRBJ2-7	CASSDRRTGRGEQYF	TGTGCCAGCAGCGACCGCCGGACAGGTAGGGGCGAGCAGTACTTC